This TCR beta chain originates from a study of vaccination and CD4 T cells after COVID-19. For the study at large: Four females and six males made up the convalescents, with two Hispanic. The study collected post-vaccine samples a median around 67 days after dose two, with a range of 14 to 241. Either a CEFX pool, an HIV-1 Nef pool, or no peptide was added to control cultures.

A word on this clonotype: Its antigen is undetermined.

The junction had 9 bases not matched to a gene; V was cut back by 0 bases and J by 9 bases. The V gene's germline CDR1 is DFQATT and CDR2 SNEGSKA (reference sequence). The CDR3 is 16 amino acids. Treatment noted: roughly 11-day PBMC culture with coronavirus spike peptide pools or control peptides (ViraFEST assay). According to the study, CD4+ T cells from the unexposed donor were gathered ahead of the COVID-19 pandemic (2011-2018). Cells permitting, SARS-CoV-2 S/N and four cold-coronavirus spikes were tested on unexposed-donor CD4+ T cells. The assay that was used to sequence DNA from cultured CD4+ T cells was the Oncomine TCR Beta short-read assay. The template was genomic DNA from cultured CD4+ T cells. In TCRdb, the PCR reads were re-called with MiXCR into one record per CDR3 protein. The sample holds some 9,200 distinct CDR3 sequences; around a third are singletons and the top ten take roughly a fifth.

This chain uses TRBV20-1 with TRBJ2-1, with 12 bases aligning to TRBD2. This TCR derives from a human donor in good health. Source material: CD4+ T cells from blood, cultured in vitro. The CDR3 protein is CSAREASGRAVGEQFF. CDR3 coding DNA: TGCAGTGCTAGAGAGGCTAGCGGGAGGGCCGTGGGTGAGCAGTTCTTC.